This T cell receptor (beta chain) was captured by sequencing in a study of control samples from healthy donors and cancer patients (dated by TCRdb to the early 2020s). To note about this clone: Its antigen is unknown. The input lacks base qualities; no much larger clone sits a single base away.

Libraries were constructed by the immunoSEQ multiplex PCR assay. TCRdb took this table from immuneACCESS and kept in-frame rearrangements with V and J called. Such tables lack part of the clones; where checked against another copy, unresolved V genes explain under half of the gap, and the rest is unexplained. The sample table lists some 140,000 clones, more than 90% of them with a count of one. Approximately 10% of the sample rests with the top ten. The TCR was taken from a man younger than 40 in good health. The specimen was blood.

At the DNA level, the sequence is TGTGCCTGGGGACCCTACGAGCAGTACTTC. The encoded protein is CAWGPYEQYF. The sequence links TRBV30 to TRBJ2-7, with the D gene not clear enough to name. Deletion took 5 bases off V and 2 bases off J, with a span of 4 bases between the germline ends. Taken from cysteine to phenylalanine, the CDR3 has 10 residues. CDR3 DNA only is kept here, 30 bases in frame from base 1. The germline V gene (reference sequence) supplies CDR1 GTSNPN and CDR2 SVGIG.